This TCR beta chain was sequenced in a study of blood T cell repertoires in COVID-19. Study details: Whether acute or convalescent, the COVID-19 samples came from the United States, Italy and Spain. PBMCs, B-cell-depleted T cells, or T cells were the source of the cDNA or gDNA that made up the material.

Original data processing: Amplified reference gene primers provided the basis for estimating nucleated cell counts. Generated by immunoSEQ multiplex PCR, the TCRdb table keeps only in-frame clones and is missing some. For V, J and clone size, that table is used; D and trimming come from the DNA. The table has 110,000 or so clones, over 75% seen once; the top ten hold 6% to 7%. As to this clone: The sample holds other DNA sequences that translate to the same CDR3.

CDR1 and CDR2 from the germline V gene are SGHRS and YFSETQ. Trimming pared 2 bases from V and 0 bases from J, leaving 12 bases between. The CDR3 consists of 15 residues. The specimen was peripheral blood. This chain links TRBV5-1 with TRBJ2-7; possibly TRBD2 for D (5 bases). The clonotype was recovered from a woman aged 45-65 years with acute or convalescent COVID-19. Here the CDR3 DNA reads TGCGCCAGCAGCTTAAGCGGTGGACGCTCCTACGAGCAGTACTTC. Translating it yields CASSLSGGRSYEQYF.